Listed below are T cell receptor beta chains from one sample, sequenced in a study of cytomegalovirus exposure and HLA in healthy donors. Clones were read by immunoSEQ multiplex PCR, and TCRdb kept only the in-frame ones, dropping some. The table has 110,000 to 150,000 clones, approximately 70% seen once. The source material was PBMCs. The source of these receptors is a woman in her thirties or forties in good health and CMV-seronegative. CDR3s include the opening cysteine and the closing phenylalanine or tryptophan. The D gene is left open where the match is weak. Rows give clone size only sometimes, using once, few, many, or a class for an expanded clone.

J | D | V | size | length | DNA | CDR3
TRBJ1-6 | - | TRBV7-9 | - | 17 | TGTTCCAGCAGCTCAATACCTGAATTCAGCGGGAATTCACCCCTCCACTTT | CSSSSIPEFSGNSPLHF
TRBJ1-2 | TRBD1 | TRBV29-1 | - | 13 | TGCAGCGTTGAGCGGGACAGAGGCTATGGCTACACCTTC | CSVERDRGYGYTF
TRBJ1-1 | - | TRBV2 | - | 14 | TGTGCCAGCAGTGGTCGAGCACTGAACACTGAAGCTTTCTTT | CASSGRALNTEAFF
TRBJ2-2 | - | TRBV6-1 | - | 14 | TGTGCCAGCGGGCAGGGAGGATTAATCAGGGAGCTGTTTTTT | CASGQGGLIRELFF
TRBJ2-1 | - | TRBV5-1 | - | 14 | TGCGCCAGCAGCTTGGCGGCGGGGAACAATGAGCAGTTCTTC | CASSLAAGNNEQFF
TRBJ1-6 | - | TRBV28 | - | 12 | TGTGCCAGCAGAGACAGCAATTCACCCCTCCACTTT | CASRDSNSPLHF
TRBJ1-4 | - | TRBV5-1 | - | 16 | TGCGCCAGCAGCCCCCGTCTCAGCGGTGCTAATGAAAAACTGTTTTTT | CASSPRLSGANEKLFF
TRBJ2-2 | - | TRBV7-3 | - | 15 | TGTGCCAGCAGCTTAAATTACAGGGACACCGGGGAGCTGTTTTTT | CASSLNYRDTGELFF
TRBJ2-5 | TRBD2 | TRBV5-1 | - | 15 | TGCGCCAGCAGCTTGGCCGCGGGGGGGCTGGAGACCCAGTACTTC | CASSLAAGGLETQYF
TRBJ1-1 | - | TRBV21-1 | - | 13 | TGTGCCGGCCCGTGCCGTTTGAACACTGAAGCTTTCTTT | CAGPCRLNTEAFF
TRBJ2-1 | - | TRBV29-1 | - | 12 | TGCAGCGTTGAAGAGAGGGTGACAGGGCAGTTCTTC | CSVEERVTGQFF
TRBJ1-1 | - | TRBV5-4 | - | 11 | TGTGCCAGCAGCATTGGCCCTGAAGCTTTCTTT | CASSIGPEAFF
TRBJ1-2 | - | TRBV4-1 | - | 13 | TGCGCCAGCAGCCAAGGCCGTACTGATGGCTACACCTTC | CASSQGRTDGYTF
TRBJ1-2 | TRBD1 | TRBV15 | - | 15 | TGTGCCACCAGCCTCTCCCGACAGGGCCTACATGGCTACACCTTC | CATSLSRQGLHGYTF
TRBJ1-4 | TRBD1 | TRBV6-5 | few | 15 | TGTGCCAGCAGTGCCCGACAGGGGACTAATGAAAAACTGTTTTTT | CASSARQGTNEKLFF
TRBJ2-1 | TRBD1 | TRBV15 | - | 15 | TGTGCCACCAGCAGAGGAGGGACAGTTGACAATGAGCAGTTCTTC | CATSRGGTVDNEQFF
TRBJ2-3 | - | TRBV5-6 | - | 14 | TGTGCCAGCAGAAGGCAGGGGTCCACAGATACGCAGTATTTT | CASRRQGSTDTQYF
TRBJ1-5 | - | TRBV11-2 | - | 15 | TGTGCCAGCAGCTTAAACAGCGCGGGTGATCAGCCCCAGCATTTT | CASSLNSAGDQPQHF
TRBJ1-1 | - | TRBV5-5 | few | 17 | TGTGCCAGCAGCCCCTGGACAGCAGGCCCCCAGAACACTGAAGCTTTCTTT | CASSPWTAGPQNTEAFF
TRBJ2-3 | TRBD2 | TRBV4-2 | - | 16 | TGTGCCAGCAGCCAAGGCACGGGGGGGCACCCAGATACGCAGTATTTT | CASSQGTGGHPDTQYF
TRBJ1-5 | TRBD1 | TRBV7-9 | - | 19 | TGTGCCAGCAGCTCAAAATATGCAATACGGGACAGGGGACATCAGCCCCAGCATTTT | CASSSKYAIRDRGHQPQHF
TRBJ2-2 | TRBD2 | TRBV15 | - | 17 | TGTGCCACCAGCAGAGGTAGCGGGGGCCGGAACACCGGGGAGCTGTTTTTT | CATSRGSGGRNTGELFF
TRBJ1-2 | TRBD1 | TRBV6-6 | - | 14 | TGTGCCAGCAGTAAGGGACAGGGGAAAAGTGGCTACACCTTC | CASSKGQGKSGYTF
TRBJ2-1 | - | TRBV27 | - | 14 | TGTGCCAGCGTTAGGGGGGGCCATGGGAATGAGCAGTTCTTC | CASVRGGHGNEQFF
TRBJ1-1 | - | TRBV18 | - | 16 | TGTGCCAGCTCACCATCAATTAGGGGAGGGAACACTGAAGCTTTCTTT | CASSPSIRGGNTEAFF
TRBJ1-1 | - | TRBV6-1 | few | 17 | TGTGCCAGCAGTGAACGGTGGAGGCAGGCCGTGAACACTGAAGCTTTCTTT | CASSERWRQAVNTEAFF
TRBJ1-2 | - | TRBV6-5 | - | 13 | TGTGCCAGCAGCTCAACGTCGGGGTATGGCTACACCTTC | CASSSTSGYGYTF
TRBJ1-5 | - | TRBV14 | - | 14 | TGTGCCAGCAGCCAAGCCGGGTACAATCAGCCCCAGCATTTT | CASSQAGYNQPQHF
TRBJ2-4 | TRBD1 | TRBV5-4 | - | 17 | TGTGCCAGCAGCTTGGAGGGGGCCCTTAAAGCCAAAAACATTCAGTACTTC | CASSLEGALKAKNIQYF
TRBJ2-2 | - | TRBV4-2 | - | 12 | TGTGCCAGCAGCCAGGCCCGAAGGGAGCTGTTTTTT | CASSQARRELFF
TRBJ2-5 | TRBD1 | TRBV5-1 | - | 14 | TGCGCCAGCAGCTCGCCACAGGGGCCGGAGACCCAGTACTTC | CASSSPQGPETQYF
TRBJ1-1 | - | TRBV15 | - | 13 | TGTGCCACCAGCAGAGATCGCTCAAACTCGGCTTTCTTT | CATSRDRSNSAFF
TRBJ2-3 | TRBD1 | TRBV7-9 | - | 17 | TGTGCCAGCAGCCCCCTGAGTGGACAGGGACTGTCCGATACGCAGTATTTT | CASSPLSGQGLSDTQYF
TRBJ1-2 | - | TRBV11-2 | - | 12 | TGTGCCAGTACGGGGGGGCGTGGGGGCTACACCTTC | CASTGGRGGYTF
TRBJ1-1 | TRBD1 | TRBV5-1 | - | 13 | TGCGCCAGCAGCCTAACAGGGGGTGTAGAAGCTTTCTTT | CASSLTGGVEAFF
TRBJ1-3 | TRBD1 | TRBV13 | - | 16 | TGTGCCAGCAGCTTAGTGGACAGGGCCTCTGGAAACACCATATATTTT | CASSLVDRASGNTIYF
TRBJ2-1 | TRBD2 | TRBV9 | - | 15 | TGTGCCAGCAGCTTTGCGGGGGGTACCTACAATGAGCAGTTCTTC | CASSFAGGTYNEQFF
TRBJ1-2 | - | TRBV25-1 | - | 12 | TGTGCCAGCAGTGAACGGGGTTATGGCTACACCTTC | CASSERGYGYTF
TRBJ1-4 | - | TRBV18 | - | 17 | TGTGCCAGCTCACCGGGCAGGCCGATTCGAGCTAATGAAAAACTGTTTTTT | CASSPGRPIRANEKLFF
TRBJ1-1 | - | TRBV7-3 | few | 14 | TGTGCCAGCAGCTTAATGCCCGGGGAGGGTGAAGCTTTCTTT | CASSLMPGEGEAFF
TRBJ1-2 | - | TRBV15 | - | 15 | TGTGCCACCAGCAGAGATCTCCCAGGGCGGTATGGCTACACCTTC | CATSRDLPGRYGYTF
TRBJ1-2 | TRBD1 | TRBV2 | - | 13 | TGTGCCAGCAGTTTGGGACAGGGCGGAGACTACACCTTC | CASSLGQGGDYTF
TRBJ1-5 | - | TRBV19 | - | 17 | TGTGCCAGTAGTATAGATCGGGGGGGAACACCCAATCAGCCCCAGCATTTT | CASSIDRGGTPNQPQHF
TRBJ2-2 | - | TRBV29-1 | - | 14 | TGCAGCGTTGTGGAACAGATGAACACCGGGGAGCTGTTTTTT | CSVVEQMNTGELFF
TRBJ1-5 | - | TRBV2 | many | 18 | TGTGCCAGCAGTGAAGCGGACATCCAAGGACCCAGCAATCAGCCCCAGCATTTT | CASSEADIQGPSNQPQHF
TRBJ2-3 | - | TRBV10-3 | once | 15 | TGTGCCATCAGTGAGAGGGGGTCTACCACAGATACGCAGTATTTT | CAISERGSTTDTQYF
TRBJ1-3 | - | TRBV28 | - | 14 | TGTGCCACCAGGGGAGTTTACTCTGGAAACACCATATATTTT | CATRGVYSGNTIYF
TRBJ1-4 | - | TRBV6-4 | - | 13 | TGTGCCAGCAGTGACAACGGGTGGGAAAAACTGTTTTTT | CASSDNGWEKLFF
TRBJ2-1 | TRBD1 | TRBV28 | once | 17 | TGTGCCAGCAGGTCTATAAAAGGGGACAGGCTACACAATGAGCAGTTCTTC | CASRSIKGDRLHNEQFF
TRBJ2-2 | - | TRBV29-1 | - | 12 | TGCAGCGTTGGAGGGCCCGCCGGGGAGCTGTTTTTT | CSVGGPAGELFF